The T cell receptor beta chain described here comes from a study of cytomegalovirus exposure and HLA in healthy donors. About this clone: Its antigen is still unknown.

Germline V lookup: CDR1 MNHNS, CDR2 SASEGT. The V end lost 6 bases, the J end lost 0 bases, and 9 bases lay between the germline ends. There are 14 residues in the CDR3. Study results and caveats: In a later analysis, an Asian-associated ancestry cluster reportedly showed fewer N-insertions than the approximately 610-donor mean. Indistinguishability led to the exclusion of some V segments, TRBV6-2 and TRBV6-3 included. More clonal expansion characterized HLA-associated TCR beta chains than equally common others in a later analysis.

Researchers ran the PCR with 60 Vbeta and 13 Jbeta primers. In the original analysis: In a later analysis, the count reached 80 million or so unique TCR beta chains, with about 9.9 million shared. Data came from immunoSEQ multiplex PCR; TCRdb stores just in-frame clones and leaves some out. The V and J calls and clone size were taken over from that table, and D and trimming were inferred from the DNA. The data contain around 64,000 clones, 86% of them seen just once; the ten biggest clones take up 1.5% to 2%. The receptor comes from a woman aged 25-40 years in good health and CMV-seronegative. The sequenced sample consisted of PBMCs. The chain recombines TRBV6-1 with TRBJ1-5; no definite D call. The CDR3 DNA sequence: TGTGCCAGCAGGTTGGAGCATAGCAATCAGCCCCAGCATTTT. This codes for CASRLEHSNQPQHF.